Here is one T cell receptor (beta chain) with its context. Its antigen is currently unknown. This entry comes from a study of shared clonotypes between healthy human individuals. V was pared by 0 bases and J by 2 bases, with 3 bases of the junction left unmatched. Germline loops: CDR1 SEHNR, CDR2 FQNEAQ (reference sequence). The CDR3 has 15 amino acids. It was around 220 ng DNA, about 30,000 T cell genomes, that sorted-subset replicate PCRs used. TCRdb's table, derived via immunoSEQ multiplex PCR, lists solely in-frame clones and lacks some. This sample has about 2.2 million clones, with about 92% found just once. General study findings and limits: A generally larger estimated richness was seen in naive subsets than in memory subsets. Clonotype sharing among donors, it was expected, would be affected by sequencing depth.

In the naive CD8 group, cells lacked CD45RO and were positively selected for CCR7, so terminally differentiated effector memory CD45RA+ cells were left out. Donation came from healthy HIV-negative adults that had no recent acute infections or vaccinations. This TCR was recovered from a man between 18 and 29 years old in good health. Some clones in this sample may be carry-over from other donors' samples. The chain employs TRBV7-9 and TRBJ2-5; 7 bases are shared with TRBD1. The sequenced sample was naive CD8+ T cells from PBMCs. For the CDR3, the DNA is TGTGCCAGCAGCTTAGCGACAGGGTGGCAAGAGACCCAGTACTTC. It codes for CASSLATGWQETQYF. Full variable domain (remainder filled in from reference TRBV7-9 and TRBJ2-5): DTGVSQNPRHKITKRGQNVTFRCDPISEHNRLYWYRQTLGQGPEFLTYFQNEAQLEKSRLLSDRFSAERPKGSFSTLEIQRTEQGDSAMYLCASSLATGWQETQYFGPGTRLLVL.